The 10 T cell receptor beta chains below all came from one sample that was sequenced in a study of response to subunit inactivated influenza vaccine. TCRdb passed the RT-PCR reads through MiXCR, listing each CDR3 protein once. The data contain hundreds of thousands of distinct CDR3 sequences, about 11% of them singletons. The same specimen was also included in a second study, on T cells expressing NK-cell markers. This second study says: UMI-tagged 5'RACE template switching yielded the TCR beta cDNA.

The specimen comprised PBMCs from blood, sampled on the day of vaccination. The receptors originated from a man between 45 and 60 years old who received an inactivated influenza vaccine.

This clonotype was seen only a few times. V and J are TRBV4-1 and TRBJ2-1; unclear D gene. The CDR3 consists of 16 residues. V lost 4 bases and J 8 bases, leaving 21 bases between the germline ends. CDR1 is MGHRA, CDR2 YSYEKL, per germline. The CDR3 region is CASSPDLFALIDEQFF. CDR3 nucleotides: TGCGCCAGCAGCCCAGATTTGTTTGCCCTAATTGATGAGCAGTTCTTC.

This clonotype has a count of ten or more. The chain uses TRBV28 and TRBJ2-7; D is perhaps TRBD1 or TRBD2 (5 bases each). There are 16 residues in the CDR3. Germline loops: CDR1 MDHEN, CDR2 SYDVKM. Trimming removed 8 bases at V and 3 bases at J, with 23 bases between. The CDR3 DNA follows: TGTGCCAGCCCTTTCGGGGCAGAACCCTTTTTCTACGAGCAGTACTTC. This encodes CASPFGAEPFFYEQYF.

The chain uses TRBV7-9 and TRBJ2-7; possibly TRBD2 for D (6 bases). CDR1 and CDR2 from the germline V gene are SEHNR and FQNEAQ (reference sequence). V shed 5 bases and J shed 4 bases, with 15 bases lying between them. The CDR3 spans 14 residues. CDR3 amino acids: CASSGPLGSYEQYF. CDR3 sequence (DNA): TGTGCCAGCAGCGGACCTCTCGGGAGTTACGAGCAGTACTTC.

The V gene is TRBV6-1, the J gene TRBJ2-5; tentative D call: TRBD1 (6 bases). Germline assignment: CDR1 MNHNS and CDR2 SASEGT. This CDR3 is 13 amino acids long. Trimming removed 6 bases from V and 2 bases from J, with 10 bases in between. Written as DNA, the CDR3 is TGTGCCAGCAGCGGACAGTTACAAGAGACCCAGTACTTC. Its translation: CASSGQLQETQYF.

The CDR3 coding sequence is TGCAGTGCTAGATACCCAGCGGGCACAGATACGCAGTATTTT. Residues: CSARYPAGTDTQYF. The chain is built from TRBV20-1 and TRBJ2-3; TRBD2 is a possible D gene (5 bases). This CDR3 is built from 14 residues. The V gene's germline CDR1 is DFQATT and CDR2 SNEGSKA (reference sequence). Between the trimmed V and J ends, which lost 2 bases and 1 base, there was a span of 10 bases.

The chain couples TRBV6-5 to TRBJ1-5; no reliable D call. Germline V gene data show CDR1 as MNHEY and CDR2 as SVGAGI. Trimming removed 0 bases from V and 6 bases from J, with 6 bases in between. The CDR3 contains 13 residues. CDR3 nucleotides: TGTGCCAGCAGTTACTCCCCAGGTCAGCCCCAGCATTTT. As protein: CASSYSPGQPQHF.

This clonotype was seen only a few times. This chain links TRBV5-1 with TRBJ1-1; 7 bases are a match to TRBD1. CDR1 and CDR2 from the germline V gene are SGHRS and YFSETQ. This CDR3 spans 20 amino acids. Losses at the gene ends were 0 bases for V and 1 base for J; bases not matched to a gene: 18. The CDR3 DNA is TGCGCCAGCAGCTTGGTTGCAGGGGGAGGTAATATGGTTAAGAACACTGAAGCTTTCTTT. It specifies CASSLVAGGGNMVKNTEAFF.

This clonotype was picked up a small number of times. The V gene is TRBV5-1, the J gene TRBJ2-5; D tentatively fits TRBD1 or TRBD2 (6 bases each). V was cut by 4 bases and J by 3 bases, with 16 bases left in between. From germline, CDR1 is SGHRS and CDR2 YFSETQ. The CDR3 runs to 15 residues. CDR3 in DNA: TGCGCCAGCAGCCCTACCTCGGGGGCGGAAGAGACCCAGTACTTC. Translated: CASSPTSGAEETQYF.

This chain links TRBV12-3 or TRBV12-4 with TRBJ2-1, with TRBD2 matching 12 bases. V dropped 5 bases and J dropped 3; count of bases not matched to a gene: 8. The CDR3 length is 17 residues. CDR3 bases: TGTGCCAGCAGTGCCGGGACTAGCGGGCGTGACTACAATGAGCAGTTCTTC. Residues: CASSAGTSGRDYNEQFF.

This clonotype was counted a few times. The CDR3: CASSFQSPSLGDRGTYEQYF. CDR3 nucleotide sequence: TGTGCCAGCAGCTTTCAATCTCCGTCGTTGGGGGACCGGGGGACATACGAGCAGTACTTC. This chain connects TRBV11-1 to TRBJ2-7; D tentatively fits TRBD1 or TRBD2 (6 bases each). Germline V lookup: CDR1 SGHAT, CDR2 FQDESV (reference sequence). The CDR3 runs 20 residues. V was trimmed by 3 bases and J by 4 bases, leaving 31 bases between them. Variable domain in full (rest from reference TRBV11-1 and TRBJ2-7): EAEVAQSPRYKITEKSQAVAFWCDPISGHATLYWYRQILGQGPELLVQFQDESVVDDSQLPKDRFSAERLKGVDSTLKIQPAELGDSAMYLCASSFQSPSLGDRGTYEQYFGPGTRLTVT.